The 11 T cell receptor beta chains listed next were all sequenced from one sample in a study of T cells in Graves' hyperthyroidism and ophthalmopathy. Amplified TCR beta CDR3 regions derived from RNA transcripts. Using the HTBI primer set, a first-round RT-PCR was run on the TCR CDR3. TCRdb ran MiXCR on the multiplex PCR reads and lists one entry per CDR3 protein. The data hold around 360,000 distinct CDR3 sequences, with 12% to 15% observed a single time. The material sequenced was blood. These receptors were obtained from a woman aged 55-70 years with Graves' ophthalmopathy.

In its sample, this clonotype was seen many times. V usage is TRBV12-3 or TRBV12-4 and J usage is TRBJ2-3; D is unresolved. The ends were cut back, 4 bases at V and 6 bases at J, with 5 bases in the middle. CDR3 length equals 11 residues. The CDR3: CASSYVDTQYF. As DNA, the CDR3 is TGTGCCAGCAGTTACGTGGATACGCAGTATTTT.

There are many counts of this clonotype. The rearrangement joins TRBV5-6 to TRBJ2-2; 7 bases are shared with TRBD1. The CDR3 covers 14 residues. Trimming removed 3 bases from V and 3 bases from J; junction bases left unmatched: 2. The V gene's germline CDR1 is SGHDT and CDR2 YYEEEE. Here the CDR3 reads CASSWDSHTGELFF. In DNA, the CDR3 is TGTGCCAGCAGCTGGGACAGCCACACCGGGGAGCTGTTTTTT.

This clonotype was counted at least ten times. CDR3 bases: TGCAGTGCCCTAGGGGCAGGTCGGATCTACAATGAGCAGTTCTTC. It codes for CSALGAGRIYNEQFF. V and J are TRBV20-1 and TRBJ2-1; weak D call: TRBD1 (5 bases). The CDR3 length is 15 residues. Deletions cut 6 bases from V and 3 bases from J, with 18 bases between. Looked up from germline, CDR1 is DFQATT and CDR2 is SNEGSKA (reference sequence).

Many counts were recorded for this clonotype. V is TRBV9 and J is TRBJ2-4, with 8 bases identical to TRBD2. Trimming took 0 bases from V and 9 from J; bases not matched to a gene: 5. The germline CDR1 and CDR2 sequences are SGDLS and YYNGEE. The CDR3 contains 14 residues. The DNA of the CDR3 is TGTGCCAGCAGCGTAGAGGGGACTAGGAGCATTCAGTACTTC. It translates to CASSVEGTRSIQYF.

The rearrangement uses TRBV18 and TRBJ2-7, with D possibly matching TRBD1 (5 bases). V was pared by 1 base and J by 3 bases, with 7 bases between. The CDR3 loop spans 13 amino acids. CDR1 is KGHSH and CDR2 is LQKENI in the germline V gene. The CDR3 coding sequence is TGTGCCAGCTCACCACAGGGGAACTACGAGCAGTACTTC. This sequence encodes CASSPQGNYEQYF.

This chain links TRBV28 with TRBJ1-1; 12 positions agree with TRBD1. The J segment lost 11 bases and the V segment lost 6 bases, leaving 13 bases of the junction unmatched. Germline assignment: CDR1 MDHEN and CDR2 SYDVKM. CDR3 length: 15 residues. CDR3 bases: TGTGCCAGCAGACCTGCAGGGACAGGGGGCGGGTATGCTTTCTTT. It codes for CASRPAGTGGGYAFF.

This clonotype was seen repeatedly, ten times or more. The genes are TRBV3-1 and TRBJ2-2, with 8 positions matching TRBD2. The ends lost 5 bases at V and 5 bases at J; junction bases unmatched: 7. There are 15 residues in the CDR3. The V gene's germline CDR1 is LGHDT and CDR2 YNNKEL (reference sequence). In nucleotides, the CDR3 is TGTGCCAGCAGCGAGCGAGCGGGAGCAACCGGGGAGCTGTTTTTT. Translated, it gives CASSERAGATGELFF. The entire variable domain, with the rest obtained from reference TRBV3-1 and TRBJ2-2, is as follows: DTAVSQTPKYLVTQMGNDKSIKCEQNLGHDTMYWYKQDSKKFLKIMFSYNNKELIINETVPNRFSPKSPDKAHLNLHINSLELGDSAVYFCASSERAGATGELFFGEGSRLTVL.

This clonotype was detected only a few times. V and J are TRBV6-1 and TRBJ1-4, with a weak D call TRBD1 (6 bases). The ends were cut back, 8 bases at V and 7 bases at J, with 11 bases in the middle. The CDR3 is made up of 12 amino acids. CDR1 and CDR2 (germline): MNHNS, SASEGT. CDR3 sequence reads: CASGRTAEKLFF. The CDR3 region has the DNA TGTGCCAGCGGTAGGACAGCTGAAAAACTGTTTTTT.

V and J are TRBV28 and TRBJ1-5, with D uncertain. This CDR3 comprises 12 residues. The V end was cut by 11 bases, the J end by 6 bases, with 14 bases between. Germline loops: CDR1 MDHEN, CDR2 SYDVKM. The CDR3 DNA follows: TGTGCCCTGGGAGGAAACGCTCAGCCCCAGCATTTT. It codes for CALGGNAQPQHF.

The table lists this clonotype with a few counts. CDR3 in amino acids: CASSIYGTRDTGELFF. In nucleotides, the CDR3 is TGTGCCAGTAGTATATACGGGACACGAGACACCGGGGAGCTGTTTTTT. The chain uses TRBV19 and TRBJ2-2, with a possible D match to TRBD1 (6 bases). This CDR3 contains 16 residues. V lost 2 bases to trimming and J lost 3 bases, with 13 bases between them. Germline values: CDR1 LNHDA, CDR2 SQIVND (reference sequence). Variable domain in full (rest from reference TRBV19 and TRBJ2-2): DGGITQSPKYLFRKEGQNVTLSCEQNLNHDAMYWYRQDPGQGLRLIYYSQIVNDFQKGDIAEGYSVSREKKESFPLTVTSAQKNPTAFYLCASSIYGTRDTGELFFGEGSRLTVL.

This clonotype was detected many times. This rearrangement joins TRBV13 to TRBJ2-7, with a tentative D call TRBD1 (6 bases). V was clipped by 5 bases and J by 5 bases, with 16 bases between them. Germline CDR1 reads PRHDT; CDR2 reads FYEKMQ (reference sequence). The CDR3 sequence is 14 residues long. This CDR3 is CASSHRDNIHEQYF. CDR3 coding DNA: TGTGCCAGCAGCCACCGGGACAATATCCACGAGCAGTACTTC.